This T cell receptor beta chain appears in the sequencing data of a study of T cells in Graves' hyperthyroidism and ophthalmopathy. Study-wide findings and caveats: Separation of ophthalmopathy from stable hyperthyroidism was achieved by a 13 V-J model.

Trimming cost V 5 bases and J 4 bases, with 11 bases left between them. Per the germline V gene, CDR1 is SEHNR and CDR2 is FQNEAQ (reference sequence). The CDR3 contains 14 residues. Amplified TCR beta CDR3 regions came from RNA transcripts. First-round RT-PCR of the TCR CDR3 relied on the HTBI primer set. Each CDR3 protein is one row after TCRdb ran MiXCR on the multiplex PCR reads. This table has 550,000 to 700,000 distinct CDR3 sequences, roughly 50% appearing once. As concerns this clonotype: The antigen remains unidentified.

Clinical symptoms, serum thyroxine and TRAb, thyroid ultrasound and orbital computed tomography together formed the diagnostic basis. The source material was peripheral blood or thyroid tissue (not recorded which). This chain uses TRBV7-9 with TRBJ2-2; TRBD1 might be the D (6 bases). This receptor was identified in an adult woman with Graves' disease, either hyperthyroidism or ophthalmopathy (not recorded which). CDR3 DNA sequence: TGTGCCAGCAGCCCAGGGGAGCCCACCGGGGAGCTGTTTTTT. As protein: CASSPGEPTGELFF.